What follows are 23 T cell receptor beta chains derived from one specimen sequenced in a study of CD8 T cells in ankylosing spondylitis. Their antigen targets remain unknown. Study observations and caveats: One TCR beta motif, made up of under ten highly homologous variants, appeared characteristic of ankylosing spondylitis blood.

TCRdb independently ran MiXCR on the 5' RACE reads; one entry per CDR3 protein. The repertoire holds 450,000 to 550,000 distinct CDR3 sequences, with less than 6% as singletons. The sequencing input was blood, either unsorted or a sorted T cell fraction (not recorded which). Every receptor here comes from a male donor with ankylosing spondylitis.

The chain links TRBV20-1 to TRBJ1-5; perhaps TRBD1 as D (5 bases). The CDR3 sequence is 19 residues long. Germline-derived CDR1 and CDR2 are DFQATT and SNEGSKA (reference sequence). V lost 0 bases, J lost 2 bases, and 23 bases lay in between. The CDR3 reads CSARDPGRGWGIGNQPQHF. CDR3 DNA sequence: TGCAGTGCTAGAGATCCGGGACGGGGTTGGGGGATCGGCAATCAGCCCCAGCATTTT.

In this sample, this clonotype turned up many times. The chain carries TRBV6-1 and TRBJ2-1; 9 bases are a match to TRBD2. The CDR3 runs 14 residues. The germline gives CDR1 MNHNS, CDR2 SASEGT. V dropped 6 bases and J dropped 5; count of bases not matched to a gene: 5. CDR3 nucleotide sequence: TGTGCCAGCAGGATGGGACTAGCAAACAATGAGCAGTTCTTC. Translated: CASRMGLANNEQFF.

This clonotype appeared many times. The rearrangement uses TRBV6-1 and TRBJ2-6; no clear D. CDR3 length equals 16 residues. V was shortened by 5 bases and J by 0 bases, with 11 bases between the two germline ends. CDR1 is MNHNS, CDR2 SASEGT, per germline. CDR3 nucleotide sequence: TGTGCCAGCAGTCTCCTGGCCCGCTCTGGGGCCAACGTCCTGACTTTC. It yields the protein CASSLLARSGANVLTF.

This clonotype has ten or more counts. V gene TRBV5-1 combines with J gene TRBJ2-3, with 10 bases aligning to TRBD2. The J segment lost 5 bases and the V segment lost 3 bases, leaving 12 bases of the junction unmatched. The germline V gene encodes CDR1 SGHRS and CDR2 YFSETQ. There are 17 residues in the CDR3. The CDR3: CASSSPSGGPSGDTQYF. The CDR3 nucleotides read TGCGCCAGCAGCTCCCCTAGCGGGGGCCCGTCCGGAGATACGCAGTATTTT.

The chain employs TRBV2 and TRBJ2-2; D is undetermined. Germline loops: CDR1 SNHLY, CDR2 FYNNEI. Trimming stripped 6 bases from V and 9 bases from J, with 14 bases between. The CDR3 extends over 13 amino acids. The CDR3 sequence: CASRDFGWRELFF. CDR3 nucleotides: TGTGCCAGCAGGGATTTCGGTTGGCGGGAGCTGTTTTTT.

In this sample, this clonotype turned up many times. The genes are TRBV7-2 and TRBJ1-4, with a tentative D call TRBD1 (6 bases). The length of the CDR3 is 14 residues. Germline CDR1 SGHTA, CDR2 FQGNSA. V was clipped by 2 bases and J by 7 bases, with 11 bases between them. CDR3 in amino acids: CASSLRGAGEKLFF. The DNA for the CDR3 is TGTGCCAGCAGCTTAAGGGGGGCTGGTGAAAAACTGTTTTTT.

For this clonotype: Just one base apart from a much larger clone, this may be a read error. This rearrangement joins TRBV20-1 to TRBJ2-7; 7 positions agree with TRBD1. Germline values: CDR1 DFQATT, CDR2 SNEGSKA (reference sequence). This CDR3 is built from 14 residues. CDR3 region: CTALQGTYSYEQYF. CDR3 DNA sequence: TGCACTGCTCTACAGGGGACCTACTCCTACGAGCAGTACTTC.

This clonotype has at least ten counts. V and J are TRBV5-6 and TRBJ1-1; a weak D match, TRBD1 (5 bases). Germline CDR1 reads SGHDT; CDR2 reads YYEEEE. The V end lost 9 bases, the J end lost 0 bases, and 15 bases lay between the germline ends. The CDR3 spans 14 residues. The CDR3 protein is CATGNRRLNTEAFF. DNA for the CDR3: TGTGCCACCGGAAACAGGAGATTGAACACTGAAGCTTTCTTT.

In regard to this clonotype: At one of its ends the junction is not consistent with the germline gene, which may arise from a read error. The chain is built from TRBV27 and TRBJ2-1; 7 positions agree with TRBD1. The CDR3 sequence is 19 residues long. CDR1 is MNHEY and CDR2 is SMNVEV in the germline V gene (reference sequence). The CDR3 region is CARSQGGLGRSSRDGLKFF. The CDR3 DNA is TGTGCCCGCAGTCAAGGGGGCTTGGGTCGGTCTAGCCGGGATGGACTGAAGTTCTTC.

There are many counts of this clonotype. V usage is TRBV5-6 and J usage is TRBJ2-6; D gene unclear. Germline V CDR1 and CDR2: SGHDT, YYEEEE. This CDR3 is 14 amino acids long. V was shortened by 3 bases and J by 3 bases, with 7 bases between the two germline ends. The CDR3 protein is CASSSLDGANVLTF. Written as DNA, the CDR3 is TGTGCCAGCAGCTCCTTGGATGGGGCCAACGTCCTGACTTTC.

This clonotype has a count of ten or more. The chain is built from TRBV29-1 and TRBJ2-7; no clear D gene. This CDR3 region has 15 residues. V lost 0 bases, J lost 6 bases, and 18 bases lay in between. Looked up from germline, CDR1 is SQVTM and CDR2 is ANQGSEA. Here the CDR3 reads CSVEDQNLGGVEQYF. The CDR3 DNA reads TGCAGCGTTGAAGATCAGAATTTAGGTGGGGTCGAGCAGTACTTC.

This clonotype was seen at least ten times. This sequence joins TRBV6-1 and TRBJ1-1, with no clear D. The germline CDR1 and CDR2 sequences are MNHNS and SASEGT. Trimming removed 7 bases from V and 1 base from J, with 13 bases in between. The CDR3 is 14 residues long. CDR3 sequence reads: CASTPYRGNTEAFF. In DNA, the CDR3 is TGTGCCAGCACCCCCTACCGGGGGAACACTGAAGCTTTCTTT.

The table lists this clonotype with many counts. The V and J genes are TRBV4-3 and TRBJ1-2; 8 bases line up with TRBD1. Unmatched junction bases numbered 3, after V lost 0 bases and J lost 3 bases. Germline V gene data show CDR1 as LGHNA and CDR2 as YSLEER. The CDR3 totals 15 residues. The CDR3, as DNA: TGCGCCAGCAGCCAAGACGGGGACAGGCACTATGGCTACACCTTC. It is translated as CASSQDGDRHYGYTF.

This clonotype was recorded at least ten times. This chain joins TRBV12-3 or TRBV12-4 and TRBJ2-7; 8 bases are a match to TRBD1. The length of the CDR3 is 14 residues. V lost 6 bases to trimming and J lost 3 bases; unmatched junction nucleotides: 7. CDR3 residues: CASRPWTGSYEQYF. The CDR3 nucleotides are TGTGCCAGCAGGCCCTGGACAGGGAGCTACGAGCAGTACTTC.

This clonotype was seen ten or more times. The rearrangement uses TRBV9 and TRBJ1-5; D gene ambiguous. CDR3 length: 13 amino acids. Germline CDR1 reads SGDLS; CDR2 reads YYNGEE. The V gene lost 0 bases and the J gene lost 9 bases, with 10 bases spanning the gap. Here the CDR3 reads CASSVELVGPQHF. In nucleotides, the CDR3 is TGTGCCAGCAGCGTAGAATTGGTCGGGCCCCAGCATTTT.

This clonotype was picked up many times. J is TRBJ2-3 and V is TRBV5-1; D not resolved. The ends were cut back, 1 base at V and 4 bases at J, with 4 bases in the middle. CDR1 is SGHRS, CDR2 YFSETQ, per germline. The CDR3 has 12 amino acids. The CDR3 nucleotides are TGCGCCAGCAGCTTGATAGCAGATACGCAGTATTTT. Protein: CASSLIADTQYF.

This clonotype came up a few times. The genes are TRBV5-8 and TRBJ2-1; D uncertain. The CDR3 is made up of 14 amino acids. Germline CDR1 and CDR2: SGHTS and YDEGEE. Between the trimmed V and J ends, which lost 1 base and 10 bases, there was a span of 15 bases. For the CDR3, the DNA is TGTGCCAGCAGCTTGTATCCAACAGCTTGGGAGCAGTTCTTC. Amino acids: CASSLYPTAWEQFF.

This clonotype was seen at least ten times. The chain recombines TRBV9 with TRBJ1-2; D is unresolved. This CDR3 is built from 12 residues. CDR1 is SGDLS and CDR2 is YYNGEE in the germline V gene. V lost 0 bases, J lost 7 bases, and 7 bases lay in between. CDR3 sequence reads: CASSVEWGGYTF. CDR3 nucleotide sequence: TGTGCCAGCAGCGTAGAGTGGGGTGGCTACACCTTC.

This clonotype was recorded at least ten times. The rearrangement uses TRBV11-2 and TRBJ1-2; 10 nucleotides agree with TRBD1. V lost 5 bases, J lost 1 base, and 13 bases stayed unmatched. The CDR3 is 18 residues long. Germline V gene lookup returns CDR1 SGHAT and CDR2 FQNNGV. CDR3 DNA: TGTGCCAGCAGCCAAGCCACCGGGACAGGGGACTTTAACTATGGCTACACCTTC. It yields the protein CASSQATGTGDFNYGYTF.

There are many counts of this clonotype. The chain has TRBV20-1 and TRBJ1-5; weak D call: TRBD1 (5 bases). This CDR3 has 13 residues. With 3 bases removed from V and 5 bases from J, the gap between germline ends came to 11 bases. The germline gives CDR1 DFQATT, CDR2 SNEGSKA (reference sequence). The CDR3 sequence is CSASTGRHQPQHF. The CDR3 nucleotides read TGCAGTGCTAGTACAGGCCGTCATCAGCCCCAGCATTTT.

This clonotype was detected ten times or more. The rearrangement links TRBV10-3 to TRBJ2-1, with 9 bases aligning to TRBD2. Germline loops: CDR1 ENHRY, CDR2 SYGVKD. Trimming removed 4 bases from V and 7 bases from J; junction bases left unmatched: 8. CDR3 length: 15 residues. The CDR3, as DNA: TGTGCCATCAGTGGTGCGGGAGGGCCGGGGAATGAGCAGTTCTTC. Translated: CAISGAGGPGNEQFF.

This clonotype was observed many times. DNA for the CDR3: TGCGCCAGCAGCTTGGGGCAGGTCAATAGCGAGCAGTACTTC. Encoded protein: CASSLGQVNSEQYF. The V call is TRBV5-1, the J call TRBJ2-7; D call uncertain. The V and J ends lost 0 bases and 6 bases respectively, with 13 bases between them. The CDR3 runs 14 residues. Germline V lookup: CDR1 SGHRS, CDR2 YFSETQ.

This clonotype was seen repeatedly, ten times or more. This chain links TRBV24-1 with TRBJ1-2; D gene ambiguous. The germline CDR1 and CDR2 sequences are KGHDR and SFDVKD. This CDR3 is 14 amino acids long. V lost 4 bases to trimming and J lost 1 base, with 9 bases between them. The CDR3 DNA reads as TGTGCCACCAGTGACCCGCACTTTAACTATGGCTACACCTTC. This encodes CATSDPHFNYGYTF.